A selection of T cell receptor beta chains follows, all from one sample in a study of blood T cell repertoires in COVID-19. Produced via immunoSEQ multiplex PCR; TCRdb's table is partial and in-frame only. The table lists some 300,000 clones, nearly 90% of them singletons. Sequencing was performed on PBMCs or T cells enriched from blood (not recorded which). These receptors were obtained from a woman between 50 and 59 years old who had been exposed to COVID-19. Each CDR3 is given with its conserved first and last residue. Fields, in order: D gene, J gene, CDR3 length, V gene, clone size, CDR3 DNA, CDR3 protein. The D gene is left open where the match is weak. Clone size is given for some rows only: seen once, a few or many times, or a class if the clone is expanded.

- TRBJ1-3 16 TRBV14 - TGTGCCAGCAGCCAAGAAGCGGTACCTCTGGGAAACACCATATATTTT CASSQEAVPLGNTIYF
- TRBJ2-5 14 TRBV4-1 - TGCGCCAGCAGCCAAGTTCGGTTCCTCGAGACCCAGTACTTC CASSQVRFLETQYF
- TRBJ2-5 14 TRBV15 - TGTGCCACCAGCAGAGATCTTACAGAAGAGACCCAGTACTTC CATSRDLTEETQYF
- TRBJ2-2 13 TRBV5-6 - TGTGCCAGCAGCTTAGCGGACACCGGGGAGCTGTTTTTT CASSLADTGELFF
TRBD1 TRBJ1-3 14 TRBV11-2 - TGTGCCAGCAGCACAGGGGATTCGGGAAACACCATATATTTT CASSTGDSGNTIYF
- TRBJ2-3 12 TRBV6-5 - TGTGCCAGCACCGAGGTGGCAGATACGCAGTATTTT CASTEVADTQYF
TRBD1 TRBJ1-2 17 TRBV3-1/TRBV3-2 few TGTGCCAGCAGCCAAGCGGCCACAGGGGGAGGCGGCTATGGCTACACCTTC CASSQAATGGGGYGYTF
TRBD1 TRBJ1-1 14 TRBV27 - TGTGCCAGCCGATTAGAGCAGGGGGCGACTGAAGCTTTCTTT CASRLEQGATEAFF
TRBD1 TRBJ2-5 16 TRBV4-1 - TGCGCCAGCAGCCAATCCAGGGGGCTTGAACGAGAGACCCAGTACTTC CASSQSRGLERETQYF
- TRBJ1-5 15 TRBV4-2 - TGTGCCAGCAGCCAAGAGAGAGGGAGCAATCAGCCCCAGCATTTT CASSQERGSNQPQHF
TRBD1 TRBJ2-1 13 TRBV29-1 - TGCAGCGTTTCACAGGGGGCGGTTGATGAGCAGTTCTTC CSVSQGAVDEQFF
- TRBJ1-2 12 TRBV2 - TGTGCCAGCAGTAGGGGGTCCTATGGCTACACCTTC CASSRGSYGYTF
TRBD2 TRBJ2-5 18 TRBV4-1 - TGCGCCAGCAGCCCCCACCAGACTAGCGGGGGGCGTCAAGAGACCCAGTACTTC CASSPHQTSGGRQETQYF
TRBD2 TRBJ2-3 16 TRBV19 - TGTGCCAGTAGTGTCGGGACTAGCGGGGGCACAGATACGCAGTATTTT CASSVGTSGGTDTQYF
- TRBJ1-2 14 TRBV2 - TGTGCCAGCAGCGGATCCGGGACACTTCGCGGCTACACCTTC CASSGSGTLRGYTF
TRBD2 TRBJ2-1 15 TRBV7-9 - TGTGCCAGCAGTCAAGTGGGGGGGACCAAGTTTGAGCAGTTCTTC CASSQVGGTKFEQFF
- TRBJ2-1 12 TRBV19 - TGTGCCAGTAGTCCGCAGGGTCATGAGCAGTTCTTC CASSPQGHEQFF
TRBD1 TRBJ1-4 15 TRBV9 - TGTGCCAGCAGCGTATCCGGACAGGGGCGGGAAAAACTGTTTTTT CASSVSGQGREKLFF
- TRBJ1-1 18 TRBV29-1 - TGCAGCGTTGAAGATGTCCGTGGCAGGGGATTAATGAACACTGAAGCTTTCTTT CSVEDVRGRGLMNTEAFF
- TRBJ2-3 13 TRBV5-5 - TGTGCCAGCAGCACAGGAAGCACAGATACGCAGTATTTT CASSTGSTDTQYF
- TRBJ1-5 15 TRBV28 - TGTGCCAGCAGTTTAGGGCAGATTAGCAATCAGCCCCAGCATTTT CASSLGQISNQPQHF
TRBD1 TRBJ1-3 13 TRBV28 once TGTGCCAGCGAGGCAGGGGGAGGAAACACCATATATTTT CASEAGGGNTIYF
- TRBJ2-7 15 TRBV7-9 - TGTGCCAGCAGCTTGGGTTGGGGCAGCTCCTACGAGCAGTACTTC CASSLGWGSSYEQYF
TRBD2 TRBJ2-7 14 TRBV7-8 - TGTGCCAGCAGACTAGCGGGGGTTTCCTACGAGCAGTACTTC CASRLAGVSYEQYF
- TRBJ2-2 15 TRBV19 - TGTGCCAGTAGTATACTAGCCCGGGGGACCGGGGAGCTGTTTTTT CASSILARGTGELFF
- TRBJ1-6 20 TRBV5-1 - TGCGCCAGCAGCTACGCCTCCGGGGGGGCTCGCGGTGTGGAGAGTTCACCCCTCCACTTT CASSYASGGARGVESSPLHF
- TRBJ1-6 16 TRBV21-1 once TGTGCCAGCTCCGGTTCTGACAGGGATTGGATGGGACCCCTCCACTTT CASSGSDRDWMGPLHF
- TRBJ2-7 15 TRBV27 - TGTGCCAGCAGTGCCGGGACTGGGGGTCCCAACGAGCAGTACTTC CASSAGTGGPNEQYF
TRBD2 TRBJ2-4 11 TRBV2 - TGTGCCAGCAGTCTGGGGACTAGCGGTATCTTC CASSLGTSGIF
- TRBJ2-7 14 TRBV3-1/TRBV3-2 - TGTGCCAGCAGCCAAGTGGTGTCCTTCGGTGAGCAGTACTTC CASSQVVSFGEQYF
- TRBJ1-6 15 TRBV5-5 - TGTGCCAGCAGCTTCGTTCAGGGGTTTAATTCACCCCTCCACTTT CASSFVQGFNSPLHF
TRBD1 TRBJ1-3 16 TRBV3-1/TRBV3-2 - TGTGCCAGCAATGGAAGGGGGCTAATCTCTGGAAACACCATATATTTT CASNGRGLISGNTIYF
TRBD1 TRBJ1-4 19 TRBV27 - TGTGCCAGCAGTCCCAGAGGACAGGGGATGACCTCAACTAATGAAAAACTGTTTTTT CASSPRGQGMTSTNEKLFF
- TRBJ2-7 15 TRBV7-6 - TGTGCCAGCAGCTCGACGGATCATCGAGGGTACGAGCAGTACTTC CASSSTDHRGYEQYF
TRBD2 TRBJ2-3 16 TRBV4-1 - TGCGCCAGCAGCCACCAAGGACTAGCGGGGCCAGATACGCAGTATTTT CASSHQGLAGPDTQYF
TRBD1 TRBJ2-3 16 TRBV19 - TGTGCCAGTAGTACGGGACAGGGAGTCAGCACAGATACGCAGTATTTT CASSTGQGVSTDTQYF
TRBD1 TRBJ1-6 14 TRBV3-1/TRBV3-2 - TGTGCCAGCAGCTTCGGGACAGGGCTTTCACCCCTCCACTTT CASSFGTGLSPLHF
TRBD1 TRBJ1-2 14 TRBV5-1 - TGCGCCAGCAGCTGGGGGGACAGTAACTATGGCTACACCTTC CASSWGDSNYGYTF
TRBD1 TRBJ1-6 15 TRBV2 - TGTGCCAGCAGCGGTGGGACAGCCTATAATTCACCCCTCCACTTT CASSGGTAYNSPLHF
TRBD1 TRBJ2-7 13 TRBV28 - TGTGCCAGCAGCCGGACAGGGGGCCACGAGCAGTACTTC CASSRTGGHEQYF
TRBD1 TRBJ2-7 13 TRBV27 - TGTGCCAGCAGTACCGGGACAGTCTCCGAGCAGTACTTC CASSTGTVSEQYF
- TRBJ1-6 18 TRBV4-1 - TGCGCCAGCAGCCAAGATCCGAGGGCCCCGAACTATAATTCACCCCTCCACTTT CASSQDPRAPNYNSPLHF
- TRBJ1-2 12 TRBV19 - TGTGCCAGTAGTTCCACAGGCTATGGCTACACCTTC CASSSTGYGYTF
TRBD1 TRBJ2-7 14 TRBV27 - TGTGCCAGCAGTCCCGGGACAGGGGGTAACGAGCAGTACTTC CASSPGTGGNEQYF
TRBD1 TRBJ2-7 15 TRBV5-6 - TGTGCCAGCACCCAACGCGGGACAGGCTATTACGAGCAGTACTTC CASTQRGTGYYEQYF
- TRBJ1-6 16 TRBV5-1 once TGCGCCAGCAGCTTGGGGGGAGGCACCTATAATTCACCCCTCCACTTT CASSLGGGTYNSPLHF
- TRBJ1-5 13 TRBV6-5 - TGTGCCAGCAGTTTCACTAATGGGCAGCCCCAGCATTTT CASSFTNGQPQHF
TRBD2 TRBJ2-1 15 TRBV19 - TGTGCCAGTAGTAGAGCGGGGGGGCTTCATAATGAGCAGTTCTTC CASSRAGGLHNEQFF
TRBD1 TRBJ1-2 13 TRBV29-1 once TGCAGCGTTGGGGACAGTTTTAACTATGGCTACACCTTC CSVGDSFNYGYTF
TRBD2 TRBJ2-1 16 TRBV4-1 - TGCGCCAGCAGCCAAGAAAGAGCGGGGGTGTCCAATGAGCAGTTCTTC CASSQERAGVSNEQFF